This TCR beta chain was retrieved from a study of regulatory T cells in long-lasting Graves disease. Whole-study context: Persistent Graves' disease denoted over 5 years of antithyroid drugs plus positive TSH receptor antibodies.

Study-wide results and limits: TRBV28 was favored in persistent disease, as were TRBJ1-2 and TRBJ2-5. It was peripheral blood alone, not thyroid tissue, that was studied.

Trimming took off 3 bases at V and 5 bases at J, with 16 bases between the two ends. Germline assignment: CDR1 LNHDA and CDR2 SQIVND (reference sequence). CDR3 length: 15 amino acids. Time point described: persistent/refractory GD, antithyroid drugs over 5 years with positive TRAb. Scientists built the TCR library using RNA that was extracted from PBMCs. Building the TCR beta libraries relied on iRepertoire HTBI primers, and CDR3 regions underwent Arm-PCR. TCRdb re-derived calls from the multiplex PCR reads in MiXCR, one entry per CDR3 protein. The profile shows hundreds of thousands of distinct CDR3 sequences, around 30% of them singletons. A word on this clonotype: Antigen: not known.

Source: peripheral blood mononuclear cells (PBMCs), taken when the disease was refractory, from a patient treated with antithyroid drugs. The rearrangement links TRBV19 to TRBJ2-5; tentative D call: TRBD2 (6 bases). The TCR sequence derives from a female donor with Graves disease. CDR3 bases: TGTGCCAGTAGTATCGGCCCCGCAGGGAGGGAGACCCAGTACTTC. Translated: CASSIGPAGRETQYF.